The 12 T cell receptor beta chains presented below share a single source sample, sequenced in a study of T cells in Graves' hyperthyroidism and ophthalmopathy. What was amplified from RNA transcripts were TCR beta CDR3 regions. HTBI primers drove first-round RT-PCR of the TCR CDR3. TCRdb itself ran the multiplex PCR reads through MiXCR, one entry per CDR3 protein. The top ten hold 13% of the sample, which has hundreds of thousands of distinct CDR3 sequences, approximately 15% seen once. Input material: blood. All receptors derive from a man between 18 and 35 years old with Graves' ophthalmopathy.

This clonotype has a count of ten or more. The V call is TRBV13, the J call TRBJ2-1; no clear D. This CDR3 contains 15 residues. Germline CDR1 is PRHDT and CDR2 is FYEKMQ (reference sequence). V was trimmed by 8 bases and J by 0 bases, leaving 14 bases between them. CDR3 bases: TGTGCCAGCTTAAAAGGTGCCAGCTCCTACAATGAGCAGTTCTTC. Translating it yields CASLKGASSYNEQFF.

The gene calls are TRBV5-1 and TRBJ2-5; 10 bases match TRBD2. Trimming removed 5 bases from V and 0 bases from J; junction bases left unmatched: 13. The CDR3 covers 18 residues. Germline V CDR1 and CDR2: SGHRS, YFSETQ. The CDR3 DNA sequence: TGCGCCAGCAGTTTGATAGCGGGAGGAGTTCTGTACCAAGAGACCCAGTACTTC. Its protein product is CASSLIAGGVLYQETQYF.

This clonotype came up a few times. The CDR3: CASSQEVPLGETQYF. CDR3 coding DNA: TGCGCCAGCAGCCAAGAGGTACCCCTGGGAGAGACCCAGTACTTC. The V call is TRBV4-1, the J call TRBJ2-5; D ambiguous. The CDR3 is 15 amino acids. Trimming left V 0 bases short and J 4 bases short, with 12 bases between. Germline values: CDR1 MGHRA, CDR2 YSYEKL.

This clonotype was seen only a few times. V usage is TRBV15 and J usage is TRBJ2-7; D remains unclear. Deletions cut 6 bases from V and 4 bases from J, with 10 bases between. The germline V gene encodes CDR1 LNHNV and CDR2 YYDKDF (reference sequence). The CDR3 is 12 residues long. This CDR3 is CATSPTGYEQYF. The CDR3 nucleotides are TGTGCCACCAGTCCCACCGGGTACGAGCAGTACTTC.

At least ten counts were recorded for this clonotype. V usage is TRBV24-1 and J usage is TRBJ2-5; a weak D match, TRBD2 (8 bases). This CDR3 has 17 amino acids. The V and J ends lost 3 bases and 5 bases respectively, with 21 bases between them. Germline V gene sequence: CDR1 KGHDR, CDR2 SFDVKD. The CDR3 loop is CATSDPATSGQEETQYF. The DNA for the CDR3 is TGTGCCACCAGTGATCCCGCTACTAGCGGACAGGAGGAGACCCAGTACTTC.

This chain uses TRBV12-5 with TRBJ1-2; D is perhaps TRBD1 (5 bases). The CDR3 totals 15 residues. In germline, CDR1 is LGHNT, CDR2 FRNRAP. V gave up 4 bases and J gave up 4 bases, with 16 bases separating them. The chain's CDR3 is CASGSGVAGRYGYTF. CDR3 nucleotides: TGTGCTAGTGGTTCGGGGGTAGCAGGGCGCTATGGCTACACCTTC. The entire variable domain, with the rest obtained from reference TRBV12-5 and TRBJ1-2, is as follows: DARVTQTPRHKVTEMGQEVTMRCQPILGHNTVFWYRQTMMQGLELLAYFRNRAPLDDSGMPKDRFSAEMPDATLATLKIQPSEPRDSAVYFCASGSGVAGRYGYTFGSGTRLTVV.

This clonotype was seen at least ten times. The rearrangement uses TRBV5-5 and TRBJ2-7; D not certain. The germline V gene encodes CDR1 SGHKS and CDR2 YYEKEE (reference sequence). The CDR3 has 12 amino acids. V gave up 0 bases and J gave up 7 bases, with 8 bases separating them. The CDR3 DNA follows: TGTGCCAGCAGCTTGGATGGGGAAGAGCAGTACTTC. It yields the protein CASSLDGEEQYF. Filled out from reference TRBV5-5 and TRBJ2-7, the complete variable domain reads DAGVTQSPTHLIKTRGQQVTLRCSPISGHKSVSWYQQVLGQGPQFIFQYYEKEERGRGNFPDRFSARQFPNYSSELNVNALLLGDSALYLCASSLDGEEQYFGPGTRLTVT.

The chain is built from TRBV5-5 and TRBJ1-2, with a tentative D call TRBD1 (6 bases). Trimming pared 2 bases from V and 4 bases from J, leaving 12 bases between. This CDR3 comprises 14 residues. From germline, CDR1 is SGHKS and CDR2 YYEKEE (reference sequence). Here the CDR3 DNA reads TGTGCCAGCAGCTTCGAGACAGGATTCTATGGCTACACCTTC. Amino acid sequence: CASSFETGFYGYTF.

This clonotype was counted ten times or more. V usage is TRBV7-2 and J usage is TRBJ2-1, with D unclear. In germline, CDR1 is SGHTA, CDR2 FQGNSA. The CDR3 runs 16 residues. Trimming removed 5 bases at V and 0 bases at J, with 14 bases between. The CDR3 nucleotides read TGTGCCAGCAGCCCGCTTAGGAGAAGCTCCTACAATGAGCAGTTCTTC. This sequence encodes CASSPLRRSSYNEQFF.

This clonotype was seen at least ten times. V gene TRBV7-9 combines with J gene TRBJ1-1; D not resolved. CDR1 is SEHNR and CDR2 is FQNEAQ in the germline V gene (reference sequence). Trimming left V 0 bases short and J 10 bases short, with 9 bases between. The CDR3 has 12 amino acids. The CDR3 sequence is CASSLAVAGAFF. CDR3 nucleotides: TGTGCCAGCAGCTTAGCGGTGGCAGGAGCTTTCTTT.

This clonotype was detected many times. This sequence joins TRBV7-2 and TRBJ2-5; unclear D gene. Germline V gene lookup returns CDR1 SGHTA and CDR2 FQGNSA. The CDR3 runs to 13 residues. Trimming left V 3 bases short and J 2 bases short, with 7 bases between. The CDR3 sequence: CASSFNRQETQYF. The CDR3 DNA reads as TGTGCCAGCAGCTTTAACAGACAAGAGACCCAGTACTTC.

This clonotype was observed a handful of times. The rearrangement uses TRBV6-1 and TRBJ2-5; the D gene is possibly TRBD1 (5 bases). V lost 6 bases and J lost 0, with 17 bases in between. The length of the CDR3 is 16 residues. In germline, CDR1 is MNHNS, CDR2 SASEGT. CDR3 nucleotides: TGTGCCAGCAGGGGAACAGGAACCGACCACCAAGAGACCCAGTACTTC. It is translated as CASRGTGTDHQETQYF.